The 14 T cell receptor beta chains listed next were all sequenced from one sample in a study of T cells in Graves' hyperthyroidism and ophthalmopathy (dated by TCRdb to between 2018 and 2021). Libraries came from multiplex PCR. Sequencing was carried out with an Illumina HiSeq 2000. TCR beta CDR3 regions were amplified from RNA transcripts. For the first round of RT-PCR on the TCR CDR3, the HTBI primer set was used together with the Qiagen OneStep RT-PCR kit. The public reads were reanalyzed by TCRdb: fastp trimming at Q25, MiXCR alignment, in-frame beta chains only. Rows are combined by CDR3 protein, so each entry shows the most common genes and DNA. Present in this sample are hundreds of thousands of distinct CDR3 sequences, roughly 16% of which were seen just once. The ten largest clones represent 2.5% to 4% of the sample. The sample taken for sequencing was blood. These receptors were obtained from a woman aged 35 to 49 with Graves' ophthalmopathy.

This clonotype has ten or more counts. The chain links TRBV28 to TRBJ2-7, with unresolved D. V was pared by 2 bases and J by 7 bases, with 9 bases between. Germline CDR1 reads MDHEN; CDR2 reads SYDVKM. The CDR3 covers 12 residues. CDR3 DNA: TGTGCCAGCAGTTTAATGGTAGCTGAGCAGTACTTC. It specifies CASSLMVAEQYF.

This sequence joins TRBV6-1 and TRBJ1-2; 9 bases are a match to TRBD1. Unmatched junction bases numbered 17, after V lost 6 bases and J lost 6 bases. CDR1 is MNHNS and CDR2 is SASEGT in the germline V gene. The CDR3 runs 17 residues. The CDR3 protein is CASSPGQGRLVGHGYTF. As DNA, the CDR3 is TGTGCCAGCAGCCCGGGACAGGGCCGATTGGTCGGCCATGGCTACACCTTC.

This clonotype was counted a few times. V is TRBV7-9 and J is TRBJ1-1; 7 bases are shared with TRBD1. V trimming: 5 bases; J trimming: 3 bases; junction bases outside the gene matches: 12. This CDR3 has 16 amino acids. The germline gives CDR1 SEHNR, CDR2 FQNEAQ (reference sequence). The CDR3 loop is CASSPGTALGYTEAFF. The CDR3 region has the DNA TGTGCCAGCAGCCCTGGGACAGCCCTAGGTTACACTGAAGCTTTCTTT. Supplemented by reference TRBV7-9 and TRBJ1-1, the full variable domain reads DTGVSQNPRHKITKRGQNVTFRCDPISEHNRLYWYRQTLGQGPEFLTYFQNEAQLEKSRLLSDRFSAERPKGSFSTLEIQRTEQGDSAMYLCASSPGTALGYTEAFFGQGTRLTVV.

This chain links TRBV6-2 or TRBV6-3 with TRBJ2-1, with a weak D call TRBD2 (6 bases). The CDR3 runs to 15 residues. Germline V gene lookup returns CDR1 MNHEY and CDR2 SVGEGT. Deletions cut 6 bases from V and 10 bases from J, with 22 bases between. The CDR3 bases are TGTGCCAGCAGAACCGGTCCTGCCCTCGCGGGGGAGCAGTTCTTC. Translating gives CASRTGPALAGEQFF.

This clonotype was recorded many times. CDR3 in amino acids: CATQGNYEQYF. In DNA, the CDR3 is TGTGCCACCCAGGGGAACTACGAGCAGTACTTC. The V gene is TRBV10-3, the J gene TRBJ2-7; D perhaps matches TRBD1 (6 bases). Per the germline V gene, CDR1 is ENHRY and CDR2 is SYGVKD. The CDR3 totals 11 residues. V was pared by 10 bases and J by 3 bases, with 10 bases between.

This clonotype came up many times. For the CDR3, the DNA is TGCGCCAGCAGTCCACTAGCGCGAAAGGATACGCAGTATTTT. This translates into CASSPLARKDTQYF. The V call is TRBV4-1, the J call TRBJ2-3; 7 bases are a match to TRBD2. V was pared by 6 bases and J by 6 bases, with 9 bases of the junction left unmatched. CDR3 length: 14 amino acids. Germline assignment: CDR1 MGHRA and CDR2 YSYEKL.

A few counts support this clonotype. The chain is built from TRBV5-4 and TRBJ2-1; 7 bases line up with TRBD2. Germline-derived CDR1 and CDR2 are SGHNT and YYREEE (reference sequence). After removal of 4 bases from V and 3 bases from J, the junction contained 4 bases not matched to a gene. This CDR3 comprises 14 residues. CDR3 sequence reads: CASSGREGYNEQFF. The DNA for the CDR3 is TGTGCCAGCAGCGGGAGGGAGGGCTACAATGAGCAGTTCTTC. The variable domain in full, completed from reference TRBV5-4 and TRBJ2-1, reads ETGVTQSPTHLIKTRGQQVTLRCSSQSGHNTVSWYQQALGQGPQFIFQYYREEENGRGNFPPRFSGLQFPNYSSELNVNALELDDSALYLCASSGREGYNEQFFGPGTRLTVL.

This clonotype appeared many times. The rearrangement uses TRBV20-1 and TRBJ2-7; D is unresolved. The CDR3 is 13 amino acids. The germline V gene has CDR1 DFQATT and CDR2 SNEGSKA (reference sequence). Trimming shortened V by 2 bases and J by 0 bases, and 8 bases separated the two germline ends. The CDR3 loop is CSARRSSSYEQYF. DNA of the CDR3: TGCAGTGCTAGAAGATCGAGCTCCTACGAGCAGTACTTC.

The chain links TRBV6-1 to TRBJ2-7; D gene uncertain. The J call may be in error: the DNA end matches TRBJ2-1 better. The CDR3 contains 10 residues. In germline, CDR1 is MNHNS, CDR2 SASEGT. CDR3 in DNA: TGTGCCAGCAATAGGTACGAGCAGTTCTTC. As protein: CASNRYEQFF.

This clonotype was seen ten or more times. This chain links TRBV11-2 with TRBJ2-7; D is undetermined. The V end lost 2 bases, the J end lost 5 bases, and 13 bases lay between the germline ends. The CDR3 loop spans 14 amino acids. Looked up from germline, CDR1 is SGHAT and CDR2 is FQNNGV. The chain's CDR3 is CASSLSSAPDEQYF. CDR3 DNA: TGTGCCAGCAGCTTATCATCGGCCCCTGACGAGCAGTACTTC.

This clonotype has a count of ten or more. The rearrangement joins TRBV20-1 to TRBJ2-1; D unclear. This CDR3 is built from 11 residues. The germline gives CDR1 DFQATT, CDR2 SNEGSKA (reference sequence). Trimming stripped 6 bases from V and 5 bases from J, with 8 bases between. In DNA, the CDR3 is TGCAGTGCCAACATGCACAATGAGCAGTTCTTC. Residues: CSANMHNEQFF.

This clonotype appeared many times. V gene TRBV12-3 or TRBV12-4 combines with J gene TRBJ1-1; D is ambiguous. This CDR3 contains 10 residues. Trimming took off 1 base at V and 10 bases at J, with 4 bases between the two ends. The CDR3 protein is CASSLGPAFF. The CDR3 DNA reads as TGTGCCAGCAGTTTAGGCCCAGCTTTCTTT.

This chain connects TRBV7-6 to TRBJ2-3; no firm D call. This CDR3 comprises 14 residues. With 6 bases removed from V and 2 bases from J, the gap between germline ends came to 12 bases. The germline gives CDR1 SGHVS, CDR2 FNYEAQ. CDR3 sequence: CASSLRENTDTQYF. The DNA of the CDR3 is TGTGCCAGCAGTCTTAGGGAAAACACAGATACGCAGTATTTT.

V usage is TRBV12-3 or TRBV12-4 and J usage is TRBJ2-3, with 10 bases matching TRBD1. The CDR3 is 17 amino acids. J lost 2 bases, V lost 3 bases, and 8 bases had no gene match. Written as DNA, the CDR3 is TGTGCCAGCAGTTTGGGACAGGGGCAATTTTCCACAGATACGCAGTATTTT. It encodes CASSLGQGQFSTDTQYF.